This TCR beta chain was documented in a study of blood T cell repertoires in COVID-19. Study at large: Sources were T cells, B-cell-depleted T cells, or PBMCs; the material itself was cDNA or gDNA.

Sequenced by immunoSEQ multiplex PCR; TCRdb stores in-frame clones only, minus some. Among about 220,000 clones listed, about 90% were seen once. From germline, CDR1 is SGHNT and CDR2 YYREEE (reference sequence). Trimming removed 4 bases from V and 12 bases from J; junction bases left unmatched: 15. There are 16 residues in the CDR3. This chain connects TRBV5-4 to TRBJ2-1, with 11 bases matching TRBD2. The sequencing sample was made of PBMCs or T cells enriched from blood (not recorded which). The TCR sequence derives from a man aged 25 to 40 who had been exposed to COVID-19. The CDR3 region is CASSITLGTSGGGQFF. Written as DNA, the CDR3 is TGTGCCAGCAGCATAACCCTCGGGACTAGCGGCGGGGGGCAGTTCTTC.